The 27 T cell receptor beta chains given below trace back to one sample, sequenced in a study of cytomegalovirus exposure and HLA in healthy donors. Measured with immunoSEQ multiplex PCR; TCRdb has only the in-frame clones, and not every one. Of 80,000 to 95,000 clones in the sample, roughly 92% were seen once. Sequencing was done on a sample of PBMCs. Receptor source: a young woman in good health and CMV-seropositive.

J is TRBJ2-7 and V is TRBV7-8, with 9 nucleotides matching TRBD1. CDR3 length: 14 residues. Germline-derived CDR1 and CDR2 are SGHVS and FQNEAQ. V lost 1 base, J lost 5 bases, and 3 bases stayed unmatched. CDR3 protein: CASSLGTGVNEQYF. The CDR3 region has the DNA TGTGCCAGCAGCTTAGGGACAGGGGTGAACGAGCAGTACTTC.

V is TRBV11-2 and J is TRBJ2-5; TRBD2 might be the D (6 bases). The DNA matches TRBJ2-7 better at its end, which makes the J call doubtful. Germline CDR1 SGHAT, CDR2 FQNNGV. The CDR3 has 16 residues. The CDR3 coding sequence is TGTGCCAGCAGCTTAGTCGGGGGATCATTCGGGAACGAGCAGTACTTC. Protein: CASSLVGGSFGNEQYF.

The rearrangement links TRBV10-3 to TRBJ1-1; a weak D match, TRBD1 (6 bases). The CDR3 consists of 13 residues. Germline V lookup: CDR1 ENHRY, CDR2 SYGVKD. V lost 4 bases, J lost 9 bases, and 15 bases lay in between. CDR3 in DNA: TGTGCCATCAGTGGACAGGACGGTTACCAAGCTTTCTTT. Protein: CAISGQDGYQAFF.

The chain recombines TRBV4-3 with TRBJ2-7; D unclear. The CDR3 has 15 residues. V lost 1 base to trimming and J lost 6 bases, with 16 bases between them. Germline CDR1 reads LGHNA; CDR2 reads YSLEER. The CDR3 bases are TGCGCCAGCAGCCAAGCCGCGTCTAGGCCGGGCGAGCAGTACTTC. Translation: CASSQAASRPGEQYF.

The rearrangement links TRBV4-3 to TRBJ2-5; D gene unclear. This CDR3 is built from 13 residues. The V end was cut by 1 base, the J end by 5 bases, with 8 bases between. The germline gives CDR1 LGHNA, CDR2 YSLEER. In DNA, the CDR3 is TGCGCCAGCAGCCAAGTAGTTCACGAGACCCAGTACTTC. Its protein product is CASSQVVHETQYF.

The chain has TRBV19 and TRBJ2-3, with unresolved D. Looked up from germline, CDR1 is LNHDA and CDR2 is SQIVND (reference sequence). Between the trimmed V and J ends, which lost 6 bases and 0 bases, there was a span of 7 bases. The CDR3 has 13 residues. CDR3 DNA sequence: TGTGCCAGTAGCCTACCTAGCACAGATACGCAGTATTTT. Amino acid sequence: CASSLPSTDTQYF.

V gene TRBV7-2 combines with J gene TRBJ2-7; TRBD1 is a possible D gene (6 bases). V was trimmed by 1 base and J by 3 bases, leaving 19 bases between them. Looked up from germline, CDR1 is SGHTA and CDR2 is FQGNSA. The CDR3 consists of 17 residues. The CDR3 region has the DNA TGTGCCAGCAGCTTAGAAGGGTCAGGGGTGGGCATCTACGAGCAGTACTTC. Protein sequence: CASSLEGSGVGIYEQYF.

The J gene is TRBJ2-3, the V gene TRBV19; D may be TRBD1 (5 bases). In germline, CDR1 is LNHDA, CDR2 SQIVND (reference sequence). The CDR3 has 15 residues. Trimming cost V 0 bases and J 2 bases, with 9 bases left between them. The CDR3 DNA is TGTGCCAGTAGTATAGATTCCGGACACACAGATACGCAGTATTTT. This codes for CASSIDSGHTDTQYF.

This clone was observed a few times. The chain recombines TRBV4-2 with TRBJ1-1, with D uncertain. The CDR3 sequence is 14 residues long. V gave up 0 bases and J gave up 0 bases, with 5 bases separating them. From germline, CDR1 is LGHNA and CDR2 YNFKEQ. The CDR3 region has the DNA TGTGCCAGCAGCCAAGACAGTATGAACACTGAAGCTTTCTTT. Protein: CASSQDSMNTEAFF.

The sample holds one count of this clone. V gene TRBV10-1 combines with J gene TRBJ2-7, with 7 nucleotides matching TRBD1. J lost 10 bases, V lost 0 bases, and 3 bases had no gene match. In germline, CDR1 is WNHNN, CDR2 SYGVQD (reference sequence). The CDR3 contains 12 residues. The CDR3 DNA follows: TGCGCCAGCAGTGAGTCAGACAGGGTTCAGTACTTC. Translation: CASSESDRVQYF.

The CDR3: CASSLTGRFNQPQHF. CDR3 DNA sequence: TGTGCCAGCAGTTTAACTGGGAGATTCAATCAGCCCCAGCATTTT. J is TRBJ1-5 and V is TRBV28, with unresolved D. V was trimmed by 2 bases and J by 3 bases, leaving 11 bases between them. The CDR3 sequence is 15 residues long. CDR1 and CDR2 (germline): MDHEN, SYDVKM.

The rearrangement links TRBV7-9 to TRBJ1-4, with a tentative D call TRBD1 (6 bases). Germline V gene lookup returns CDR1 SEHNR and CDR2 FQNEAQ (reference sequence). The CDR3 contains 14 residues. Trimming stripped 4 bases from V and 8 bases from J, with 14 bases between. CDR3 nucleotides: TGTGCCAGCAGCTCCAGGGGAACAGGGGAAAAACTGTTTTTT. This codes for CASSSRGTGEKLFF.

The CDR3 coding sequence is TGCGCCAGCAGCATTGACAGGGCGGGGAATGAGCAGTTCTTC. Translation gives CASSIDRAGNEQFF. The chain recombines TRBV4-1 with TRBJ2-1, with D possibly being TRBD1 (7 bases). Trimming removed 5 bases at V and 7 bases at J, with 15 bases between. The germline V gene has CDR1 MGHRA and CDR2 YSYEKL. This CDR3 has 14 residues.

The DNA for the CDR3 is TGTGCCAGCAGCTTGGGCCCCTTCGGGGGTGAGAACTACGAGCAGTACTTC. As protein: CASSLGPFGGENYEQYF. The chain links TRBV5-6 to TRBJ2-7; possible D gene TRBD2, 6 bases. This CDR3 spans 17 amino acids. V dropped 0 bases and J dropped 3 bases, with 19 bases sitting between them. Looked up from germline, CDR1 is SGHDT and CDR2 is YYEEEE.

J is TRBJ1-5 and V is TRBV21-1. TRBV21-1 is a known pseudogene. The CDR3 extends over 13 amino acids. The CDR3 DNA reads TGTGCCAGCGGGGGGGCTTATAGTCAGCCCCAGCATTTT. As protein: CASGGAYSQPQHF.

The sample holds one count of this clone. The chain joins TRBV7-2 to TRBJ2-7; D uncertain. The CDR3 is 11 amino acids. Between the trimmed V and J ends, which lost 4 bases and 4 bases, there was a span of 5 bases. The germline V gene has CDR1 SGHTA and CDR2 FQGNSA. The CDR3 sequence is CASSSKYEQYF. CDR3 bases: TGTGCCAGCAGCTCTAAATACGAGCAGTACTTC.

The CDR3, as DNA: TGTGCCAGCAGCCTAAACACAGATCAGCCCCAGCATTTT. Translated: CASSLNTDQPQHF. The chain carries TRBV6-4 and TRBJ1-5; D gene unclear. CDR1 and CDR2 from the germline V gene are MRHNA and SNTAGT. Trimming removed 6 bases from V and 5 bases from J, with 11 bases in between. The CDR3 runs 13 residues.

The genes are TRBV6-6 and TRBJ2-7; D might be TRBD2 (6 bases). The CDR3 runs 13 residues. Germline V gives CDR1 MNHNY, CDR2 SVGAGI (reference sequence). Between the trimmed V and J ends, which lost 7 bases and 3 bases, there was a span of 13 bases. The DNA for the CDR3 is TGTGCCAGCACCTATGGGAGGTACTACGAGCAGTACTTC. It specifies CASTYGRYYEQYF.

The chain combines TRBV5-1 with TRBJ2-2; the match to TRBD2 covers 11 bases. This CDR3 has 16 amino acids. The junction had 10 bases not matched to a gene; V was cut back by 6 bases and J by 6 bases. Germline CDR1 reads SGHRS; CDR2 reads YFSETQ. CDR3 in amino acids: CASTLPLLAGAGELFF. DNA for the CDR3: TGCGCCAGCACCCTCCCCCTACTAGCGGGAGCCGGGGAGCTGTTTTTT.

This clone was seen only a few times. The chain has TRBV9 and TRBJ1-1; D not resolved. Trimming took 4 bases from V and 1 from J, leaving 8 bases between them. Looked up from germline, CDR1 is SGDLS and CDR2 is YYNGEE. This CDR3 region has 13 residues. Written as DNA, the CDR3 is TGTGCCAGCAGCCGAGACTGGAACACTGAAGCTTTCTTT. It codes for CASSRDWNTEAFF.

The V gene is TRBV29-1, the J gene TRBJ2-5; 11 nucleotides match TRBD2. Germline CDR1 is SQVTM and CDR2 is ANQGSEA. The CDR3 runs to 14 residues. V lost 7 bases, J lost 5 bases, and 9 bases stayed unmatched. The CDR3 region is CSGTSGSGVETQYF. The DNA of the CDR3 is TGCAGCGGTACTAGCGGGAGCGGGGTGGAGACCCAGTACTTC.

The rearrangement uses TRBV30 and TRBJ2-3; 7 bases match TRBD2. The CDR3 has 14 amino acids. Germline V lookup: CDR1 GTSNPN, CDR2 SVGIG (reference sequence). With V trimmed by 6 bases and J by 1 base, 7 bases remained unmatched. The CDR3 sequence: CACFLAGRTDTQYF. In nucleotides, the CDR3 is TGTGCCTGTTTTTTAGCGGGTCGCACAGATACGCAGTATTTT.

This rearrangement joins TRBV30 to TRBJ2-3; D might be TRBD1 (5 bases). Germline CDR1 GTSNPN, CDR2 SVGIG (reference sequence). This CDR3 is built from 14 residues. V lost 3 bases to trimming and J lost 2 bases, with 12 bases between them. The CDR3 nucleotides are TGTGCCTGGAGCGCAGGGTCGGACACAGATACGCAGTATTTT. Protein: CAWSAGSDTDTQYF.

The chain recombines TRBV28 with TRBJ2-3; 8 bases align to TRBD2. The germline gives CDR1 MDHEN, CDR2 SYDVKM. The CDR3 length is 15 residues. The J segment lost 2 bases and the V segment lost 6 bases, leaving 7 bases of the junction unmatched. CDR3 DNA sequence: TGTGCCAGCAGACTCGAGCGGGGGAACACAGATACGCAGTATTTT. This codes for CASRLERGNTDTQYF.

The chain couples TRBV4-3 to TRBJ1-1; 9 nucleotides align to TRBD1. The V gene end was trimmed by 0 bases and the J gene end by 5 bases; junction bases not matched to a gene: 10. CDR1 is LGHNA and CDR2 is YSLEER in the germline V gene. The CDR3 covers 17 residues. CDR3 bases: TGCGCCAGCAGCCAAGACTCGACCGGGACAGGGAAGACTGAAGCTTTCTTT. Protein sequence: CASSQDSTGTGKTEAFF.

The gene calls are TRBV28 and TRBJ1-1, with 10 bases lining up with TRBD1. The CDR3 has 16 residues. Germline loops: CDR1 MDHEN, CDR2 SYDVKM. J gave up 4 bases and V 6 bases, and 11 bases lay outside the gene matches. This CDR3 is CASSQDRGHVGTEAFF. The CDR3 DNA reads TGTGCCAGCAGCCAAGACAGGGGGCATGTAGGCACTGAAGCTTTCTTT.

The chain uses TRBV19 and TRBJ1-1; D ambiguous. Germline CDR1 LNHDA, CDR2 SQIVND (reference sequence). The CDR3 length is 11 residues. V lost 10 bases, J lost 5 bases, and 11 bases lay in between. The CDR3 loop is CATRRETEAFF. CDR3 DNA: TGTGCCACTCGGAGGGAGACTGAAGCTTTCTTT.